This TCR beta chain was identified during a study of Ad26.COV2.S vaccination and SARS-CoV-2 variants. Whole-study context: Intramuscularly, Ad26.COV2.S was given either once or twice, 56 days apart.

Data came from immunoSEQ multiplex PCR; TCRdb stores just in-frame clones and leaves some out. Altogether 400,000 to 500,000 clones are present, roughly nine tenths being singletons, with the ten largest covering 2% to 3%. General study findings and limits: Vaccine and placebo recipients had comparable breadth of non-spike TCRs. Total responses of T cells may have been underestimated by the analyses of TCR breadth and depth.

Treatment specified: roughly 20 received Ad26.COV2.S at low or high dose, single or two shots; roughly 5 received placebo; per-sample allocation not given. Samples came from day 63 after the first vaccine or placebo injection. Germline-derived CDR1 and CDR2 are MGHRA and YSYEKL. V gave up 2 bases and J gave up 0 bases; unmatched junction bases: 3. This CDR3 comprises 16 residues. Regarding this clone: Antigen specificity is unknown.

The receptor's source is a person between 18 and 59 years old who received the Ad26.COV2.S COVID-19 vaccine or a placebo. Sequencing used peripheral blood, obtained in a trial of Ad26.COV2.S vaccine versus placebo. This chain links TRBV4-1 with TRBJ2-1; the match to TRBD2 covers 8 bases. The CDR3 nucleotides read TGCGCCAGCAGCCAACTTACTAGCGGCTCCTACAATGAGCAGTTCTTC. Translating gives CASSQLTSGSYNEQFF.